The entry below gives a single T cell receptor (beta chain) sequence along with its context. The antigen remains undetermined. Other DNA sequences in the same sample also yield this CDR3. The V and J ends lost 1 base and 2 bases, in that order; junction bases with no gene match: 0. Germline V gives CDR1 SEHNR, CDR2 FQNEAQ (reference sequence). The CDR3 is 16 amino acids. Genomic DNA per cell subset filled all wells of several immunoSEQ plates. Produced via immunoSEQ multiplex PCR; TCRdb's table is partial and in-frame only. Of more than 2 million clones listed, nearly 97% are singletons. This record comes from a study of shared clonotypes between healthy human individuals. Broader study findings: It was observed that around 5% of naive CD4 clonotypes were shared across several donors. Clonotypes which were not shared had lower generation probabilities than clonotypes that all four donors shared.

The material sequenced was naive CD4+ T cells sorted from blood. The subset was: CD45RA+ positively selected. This receptor was obtained from a man between 18 and 35 years old in good health. This chain links TRBV7-9 with TRBJ1-4; 11 bases are shared with TRBD1. In nucleotides, the CDR3 is TGTGCCAGCAGCTTAGGGGACAGGGGGACTAATGAAAAACTGTTTTTT. Encoded protein: CASSLGDRGTNEKLFF.